One and the same sample provided the 3 T cell receptor beta chains below, sequenced in a study of T cell responses to AZD1222 COVID-19 vaccine. The data were produced by immunoSEQ multiplex PCR, yet TCRdb's version contains in-frame clones alone and is incomplete. This sample has 130,000 or so clones, with over 85% found just once. The specimen was peripheral blood, collected on day 0 of AZD1222 vaccination. Receptor source: an adult in good health.

This clone was seen once. The chain uses TRBV5-8 and TRBJ2-7; no definite D call. Germline V lookup: CDR1 SGHTS, CDR2 YDEGEE. The V and J ends lost 0 bases and 7 bases respectively, with 5 bases between them. This CDR3 region has 11 residues. The CDR3: CASSLEYEQYF. CDR3 sequence (DNA): TGTGCCAGCAGCTTGGAATATGAGCAGTACTTC.

This rearrangement joins TRBV24-1 to TRBJ1-5; D is possibly TRBD1 (5 bases). The CDR3 runs to 13 residues. V dropped 4 bases and J dropped 3 bases, with 6 bases sitting between them. Germline CDR1 reads KGHDR; CDR2 reads SFDVKD. CDR3 sequence reads: CATSDRVNQPQHF. DNA of the CDR3: TGTGCCACCAGTGACAGGGTCAATCAGCCCCAGCATTTT.

The chain couples TRBV7-2 to TRBJ1-4, with D possibly being TRBD1 (6 bases). V gave up 6 bases and J gave up 3 bases, with 17 bases separating them. CDR3 size: 16 residues. Germline CDR1 is SGHTA and CDR2 is FQGNSA. DNA of the CDR3: TGTGCCAGCAGTCTTCAGGGGAGGGAGTCTAATGAAAAACTGTTTTTT. It codes for CASSLQGRESNEKLFF.